These T cell receptor beta chains were read from a single sample in a study of blood T cell repertoires in COVID-19. Generated by immunoSEQ multiplex PCR, the TCRdb table keeps only in-frame clones and is missing some. Of 150,000 to 200,000 clones in the sample, 80% were seen once. Material: peripheral blood. These receptors were collected from a man between 70 and 80 years old with active or convalescent COVID-19. Each CDR3 is given with its conserved first and last residue. The order of the fields is V gene, J gene, clone size, CDR3 length, D gene, CDR3 DNA, CDR3 protein. D genes are given only for firm matches. Rows give clone size only sometimes, using once, few, many, or a class for an expanded clone.

v_call: TRBV12-3/TRBV12-4
j_call: TRBJ1-2
clone_size: NA
cdr3_length: 12
d_call: NA
cdr3_nt: TGTGCCAGCAGTCGGACAGAGAGTGGCTACACCTTC
cdr3_aa: CASSRTESGYTF

v_call: TRBV5-6
j_call: TRBJ1-3
clone_size: NA
cdr3_length: 14
d_call: NA
cdr3_nt: TGTGCCAGCAGCTTGGCCGGCTCTGGAAACACCATATATTTT
cdr3_aa: CASSLAGSGNTIYF

v_call: TRBV18
j_call: TRBJ1-4
clone_size: NA
cdr3_length: 15
d_call: NA
cdr3_nt: TGTGCCAGCTCACCCGCAGGAAGTACTAATGAAAAACTGTTTTTT
cdr3_aa: CASSPAGSTNEKLFF

v_call: TRBV5-1
j_call: TRBJ2-7
clone_size: NA
cdr3_length: 15
d_call: NA
cdr3_nt: TGCGCCAGCACGGAGGAACCGCTAAACTCCTACGAGCAGTACTTC
cdr3_aa: CASTEEPLNSYEQYF

v_call: TRBV28
j_call: TRBJ1-2
clone_size: NA
cdr3_length: 11
d_call: NA
cdr3_nt: TGTGCCAGCACCTATACGGGAGGCTACACCTTC
cdr3_aa: CASTYTGGYTF

v_call: TRBV11-2
j_call: TRBJ2-3
clone_size: NA
cdr3_length: 14
d_call: TRBD2
cdr3_nt: TGTGCCAGCAGCTTAGGACTAGCGGCAGATACGCAGTATTTT
cdr3_aa: CASSLGLAADTQYF

v_call: TRBV6-5
j_call: TRBJ2-7
clone_size: NA
cdr3_length: 13
d_call: NA
cdr3_nt: TGTGCCAGCACTCCCAGGGCAGTCCTCGAGCAGTACTTC
cdr3_aa: CASTPRAVLEQYF

v_call: TRBV10-3
j_call: TRBJ1-4
clone_size: NA
cdr3_length: 14
d_call: NA
cdr3_nt: TGTGCCATCAGGTCCCAGGGGCTTAATGAAAAACTGTTTTTT
cdr3_aa: CAIRSQGLNEKLFF

v_call: TRBV12-3/TRBV12-4
j_call: TRBJ2-1
clone_size: NA
cdr3_length: 11
d_call: NA
cdr3_nt: TGTGCCAGCAGTTTGCGGCTGGAGGAGTTCTTC
cdr3_aa: CASSLRLEEFF

v_call: TRBV5-6
j_call: TRBJ2-3
clone_size: NA
cdr3_length: 14
d_call: NA
cdr3_nt: TGTGCCAGCAGCTTACGGCGGAACGGGGATACGCAGTATTTT
cdr3_aa: CASSLRRNGDTQYF

v_call: TRBV18
j_call: TRBJ1-6
clone_size: NA
cdr3_length: 14
d_call: TRBD1
cdr3_nt: TGTGCCAGCTCCCCCGGGACAGGCGACTCACCCCTCCACTTT
cdr3_aa: CASSPGTGDSPLHF

v_call: TRBV5-4
j_call: TRBJ2-7
clone_size: NA
cdr3_length: 14
d_call: NA
cdr3_nt: TGTGCCAGCAGCTTGGAGGGGGGGGCACGGGAGCAGTACTTC
cdr3_aa: CASSLEGGAREQYF

v_call: TRBV2
j_call: TRBJ1-1
clone_size: NA
cdr3_length: 15
d_call: TRBD1
cdr3_nt: TGTGCCAGCAGTCACACCGGGACAGCGAACACTGAAGCTTTCTTT
cdr3_aa: CASSHTGTANTEAFF

v_call: TRBV18
j_call: TRBJ1-5
clone_size: few
cdr3_length: 17
d_call: NA
cdr3_nt: TGTGCCAGCTCACCACCGTCTTCAGGGGACACCGGTCAGCCCCAGCATTTT
cdr3_aa: CASSPPSSGDTGQPQHF

v_call: TRBV24-1
j_call: TRBJ2-2
clone_size: NA
cdr3_length: 14
d_call: TRBD2
cdr3_nt: TGTGCCACCGTTACAACGGGGGGTACCGGGGAGCTGTTTTTT
cdr3_aa: CATVTTGGTGELFF

v_call: TRBV5-5
j_call: TRBJ1-1
clone_size: NA
cdr3_length: 15
d_call: TRBD1
cdr3_nt: TGTGCCAGTTCGACAGGGGGCTCAGTTGACACTGAAGCTTTCTTT
cdr3_aa: CASSTGGSVDTEAFF

v_call: TRBV14
j_call: TRBJ1-1
clone_size: NA
cdr3_length: 13
d_call: NA
cdr3_nt: TGTGCCAGCAGCCATAAAGGGGCCACTGAAGCTTTCTTT
cdr3_aa: CASSHKGATEAFF

v_call: TRBV2
j_call: TRBJ2-7
clone_size: NA
cdr3_length: 15
d_call: TRBD2
cdr3_nt: TGTGCCAGCAGTCCGGGACTAGCGGGAGTCTACGAGCAGTACTTC
cdr3_aa: CASSPGLAGVYEQYF

v_call: TRBV10-3
j_call: TRBJ2-2
clone_size: NA
cdr3_length: 16
d_call: NA
cdr3_nt: TGTGCCACCGGGCCCATGGAGCGGACGAACACCGGGGAGCTGTTTTTT
cdr3_aa: CATGPMERTNTGELFF

v_call: TRBV28
j_call: TRBJ1-4
clone_size: NA
cdr3_length: 13
d_call: NA
cdr3_nt: TGTGCCAGCAGGGAGACCCTGAATGAAAAACTGTTTTTT
cdr3_aa: CASRETLNEKLFF

v_call: TRBV7-9
j_call: TRBJ1-2
clone_size: NA
cdr3_length: 17
d_call: TRBD1
cdr3_nt: TGTGCCAGCAGCTTAGGATGGGATGGCGGGACAGTCTATGGCTACACCTTC
cdr3_aa: CASSLGWDGGTVYGYTF

v_call: TRBV7-2
j_call: TRBJ1-4
clone_size: NA
cdr3_length: 14
d_call: NA
cdr3_nt: TGTGCCAGCAGCTTAGTTGCAGTGACAGCCAAACTGTTTTTT
cdr3_aa: CASSLVAVTAKLFF

v_call: TRBV2
j_call: TRBJ2-4
clone_size: once
cdr3_length: 12
d_call: NA
cdr3_nt: TGTGCCAGCAGTGTTTCTGAAAACATTCAGTACTTC
cdr3_aa: CASSVSENIQYF

v_call: TRBV18
j_call: TRBJ1-4
clone_size: once
cdr3_length: 16
d_call: NA
cdr3_nt: TGTGCCAGCTCACCGGGAGGGGCTAGGACTAATGAAAAACTGTTTTTT
cdr3_aa: CASSPGGARTNEKLFF